This note documents a single T cell receptor (beta chain) sequence. In the authors' methods: Reference gene primers were amplified, and this amplification served to estimate nucleated cell counts. Produced via immunoSEQ multiplex PCR; TCRdb's table is partial and in-frame only. The V and J calls and clone size were taken over from that table, and D and trimming were inferred from the DNA. The sample holds 140,000 to 150,000 clones; under 90% are singletons and the top ten take approximately 3.5%. The data stem from a study of blood T cell repertoires in COVID-19. Study in general: From the United States, Italy and Spain came samples of acute and convalescent COVID-19. PBMCs, B-cell-depleted T cells, or T cells were the source of the cDNA or gDNA that made up the material.

From germline, CDR1 is SEHNR and CDR2 FQNEAQ (reference sequence). The CDR3 covers 15 residues. V was pared by 1 base and J by 8 bases, with 14 bases between. The chain carries TRBV7-9 and TRBJ1-4, with D possibly TRBD1 on 5 matching bases. The sequencing input was peripheral blood. The sequence derives from a man between 65 and 80 years old who had recovered from COVID-19. CDR3 sequence (DNA): TGTGCCAGCAGCTTAGTTCCGGGGGTTGGGGAAAAACTGTTTTTT. Its protein product is CASSLVPGVGEKLFF.